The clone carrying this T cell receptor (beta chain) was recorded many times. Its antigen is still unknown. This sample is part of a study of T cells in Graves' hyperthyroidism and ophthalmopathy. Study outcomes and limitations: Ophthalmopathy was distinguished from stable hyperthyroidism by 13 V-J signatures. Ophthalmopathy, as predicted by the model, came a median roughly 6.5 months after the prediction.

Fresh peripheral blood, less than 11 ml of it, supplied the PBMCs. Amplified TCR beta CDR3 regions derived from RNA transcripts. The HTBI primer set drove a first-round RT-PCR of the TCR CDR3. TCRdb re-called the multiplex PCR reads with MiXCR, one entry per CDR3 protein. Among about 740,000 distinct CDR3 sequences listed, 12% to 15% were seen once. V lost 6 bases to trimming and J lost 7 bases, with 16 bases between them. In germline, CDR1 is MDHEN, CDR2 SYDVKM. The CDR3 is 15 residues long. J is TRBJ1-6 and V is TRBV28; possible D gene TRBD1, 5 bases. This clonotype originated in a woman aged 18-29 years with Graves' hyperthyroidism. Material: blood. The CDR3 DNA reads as TGTGCCAGCAGGCCAACGAGAGGGGCAAATTCACCCCTCCACTTT. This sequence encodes CASRPTRGANSPLHF.